Listed below are T cell receptor beta chains from one sample, sequenced in a study of shared clonotypes between healthy human individuals. Repertoires were generated with immunoSEQ multiplex PCR, while TCRdb's copy carries only in-frame clones and drops some. The data contain about 2 million clones, just under 95% of them seen just once; the ten biggest clones take up approximately 1%. Input material: naive CD8+ T cells sorted from blood. All receptors derive from a man aged 18 to 35 in good health. Each CDR3 is given with its conserved first and last residue. A D gene is named only where the DNA matches it firmly. The size of a clone is reported for some rows only, either as once, few or many, or as a class for expanded clones.

>NA|TRBV5-5|15|TRBJ1-5|NA
TGTGCCAGCAGTGACGGAAGGGGGGCCAATCAGCCCCAGCATTTT
CASSDGRGANQPQHF
>NA|TRBV9|14|TRBJ2-3|NA
TGTGCCAGCAGCCCGGGGTCAGAGGCAGATACGCAGTATTTT
CASSPGSEADTQYF
>TRBD2|TRBV7-2|16|TRBJ2-5|NA
TGTGCCAGCAGCACGTACCCGCGGGGGGGCCCAGAGACCCAGTACTTC
CASSTYPRGGPETQYF
>NA|TRBV4-1|15|TRBJ2-4|NA
TGCGCCAGCAGCGATCGAGCGTTAGCCAAAAACATTCAGTACTTC
CASSDRALAKNIQYF
>TRBD1|TRBV7-2|15|TRBJ1-3|NA
TGTGCCAGCAGCTTACCAGGGGGCAGTGGAAACACCATATATTTT
CASSLPGGSGNTIYF
>NA|TRBV5-1|15|TRBJ2-1|NA
TGCGCCAGCAGCTACCGGGACGTCGAGATCAATGAGCAGTTCTTC
CASSYRDVEINEQFF
>NA|TRBV2|11|TRBJ2-2|NA
TGTGCCAGCACTTATCAAGGGGAGCTGTTTTTT
CASTYQGELFF
>NA|TRBV15|19|TRBJ1-6|NA
TGTGCCACCAGCAGAGATCTTGCTAGGGAGGATTTCTATAATTCACCCCTCCACTTT
CATSRDLAREDFYNSPLHF
>NA|TRBV2|12|TRBJ2-7|NA
TGTGCCAGCAGCCCCAGCCTTTACGAGCAGTACTTC
CASSPSLYEQYF
>TRBD2|TRBV2|17|TRBJ2-7|NA
TGTGCCAGCAGTGCGGGTATCGTAGCGGGGGTGTCCTACGAGCAGTACTTC
CASSAGIVAGVSYEQYF
>NA|TRBV11-3|16|TRBJ2-1|NA
TGTGCCAGCAGCTTAGGGGACCCGAGCTCCTACAATGAGCAGTTCTTC
CASSLGDPSSYNEQFF
>TRBD2|TRBV5-4|13|TRBJ2-7|NA
TGTGCCGGAAGGACTAGCGGGACATACGAGCAGTACTTC
CAGRTSGTYEQYF
>NA|TRBV28|16|TRBJ2-1|NA
TGTGCCAGCAGTTCTGATCCAGGACACAACGGGAATGAGCAGTTCTTC
CASSSDPGHNGNEQFF
>NA|TRBV10-3|14|TRBJ2-5|NA
TGTGCCATCAGTGTAGAAGGGGGCCAAGAGACCCAGTACTTC
CAISVEGGQETQYF
>NA|TRBV11-1|16|TRBJ2-1|NA
TGTGCCAGCAGCTTAGTGCGTCCGGGGGCCTACAATGAGCAGTTCTTC
CASSLVRPGAYNEQFF
>TRBD1|TRBV23-1|22|TRBJ2-1|NA
TGCGCCAGCAGTCAGATAACCGGGACAGGGGGCCCTGGAGCGGTTTACTACAATGAGCAGTTCTTC
CASSQITGTGGPGAVYYNEQFF
>NA|TRBV9|13|TRBJ2-7|NA
TGTGCCAGCAGCGTTGCCAGTCTCAGCGAGCAGTACTTC
CASSVASLSEQYF
>NA|TRBV27|17|TRBJ1-6|NA
TGTGCCAGCAGTATAACAGGGACGCCCGGGGGGTATTCACCCCTCCACTTT
CASSITGTPGGYSPLHF
>TRBD2|TRBV27|13|TRBJ2-7|few
TGTGCCAGCGGCCGGGAGGTAGGTTACGAGCAGTACTTC
CASGREVGYEQYF
>NA|TRBV27|15|TRBJ1-1|NA
TGTGCCAGCAGTTCCTCGGAGGGGATTAACACTGAAGCTTTCTTT
CASSSSEGINTEAFF
>TRBD2|TRBV7-2|14|TRBJ2-7|NA
TGTGCCAGCAGCTTAAGCGGGAGTGCGTACGAGCAGTACTTC
CASSLSGSAYEQYF
>TRBD2|TRBV7-6|18|TRBJ2-3|NA
TGTGCCAGCAGCTTACCCGCCTCTAGCGGGGGGGGGTCAGATACGCAGTATTTT
CASSLPASSGGGSDTQYF
>TRBD2|TRBV4-3|17|TRBJ2-4|once
TGCGCCAGCAGCCAAGATACGGGGGGGGCGGCCAAAAACATTCAGTACTTC
CASSQDTGGAAKNIQYF
>NA|TRBV6-6|16|TRBJ1-1|once
TGTGCCAGCAGTTACGATAAGGGGGAATCGGGCACTGAAGCTTTCTTT
CASSYDKGESGTEAFF